These 17 T cell receptor beta chains came from one sample sequenced in a study of cytomegalovirus exposure and HLA in healthy donors. Sequenced by immunoSEQ multiplex PCR; TCRdb stores in-frame clones only, minus some. The table has 150,000 to 250,000 clones, about 79% seen once. Sample: PBMCs. The receptor source for this set is a woman aged 25 to 39 in good health and CMV-seropositive.

This clone was counted once. The chain combines TRBV7-2 with TRBJ1-1; D is undetermined. Looked up from germline, CDR1 is SGHTA and CDR2 is FQGNSA. The CDR3 has 12 residues. V dropped 2 bases and J dropped 8 bases, with 9 bases sitting between them. CDR3 coding DNA: TGTGCCAGCAGCTTATCGTCCGGGGAAGCTTTCTTT. Its protein is CASSLSSGEAFF.

This clone was seen a single time. J is TRBJ2-2 and V is TRBV6-1, with D unresolved. CDR1 is MNHNS, CDR2 SASEGT, per germline. Trimming left V 0 bases short and J 7 bases short, with 9 bases between. The CDR3 is 14 residues long. Here the CDR3 DNA reads TGTGCCAGCAGTGAAGCGCCCTATATCGGGGAGCTGTTTTTT. It is translated as CASSEAPYIGELFF.

The V gene is TRBV7-8, the J gene TRBJ2-5; 10 bases agree with TRBD2. This CDR3 region has 20 residues. Germline V gene sequence: CDR1 SGHVS, CDR2 FQNEAQ. V gave up 4 bases and J gave up 4 bases; unmatched junction bases: 21. CDR3 nucleotide sequence: TGTGCCAGCAGCTCTCACCCCCGGATAATAGCGGGAGGAGGGGTAGAGACCCAGTACTTC. As protein: CASSSHPRIIAGGGVETQYF.

The V gene is TRBV7-2, the J gene TRBJ2-1, with D tentatively TRBD2 (6 bases). The germline V gene has CDR1 SGHTA and CDR2 FQGNSA. The ends were cut back, 3 bases at V and 5 bases at J, with 17 bases in the middle. The length of the CDR3 is 16 residues. For the CDR3, the DNA is TGTGCCAGCAGCTTTGGGCCTCAGGCGGGGAACAATGAGCAGTTCTTC. This translates into CASSFGPQAGNNEQFF.

V gene TRBV27 combines with J gene TRBJ2-5; D unclear. The CDR3 is made up of 11 amino acids. The V and J ends lost 4 bases and 2 bases respectively, with 2 bases between them. CDR1 MNHEY and CDR2 SMNVEV come from the germline V gene (reference sequence). The CDR3 sequence: CASSSQETQYF. For the CDR3, the DNA is TGTGCCAGCAGTTCACAAGAGACCCAGTACTTC.

The chain employs TRBV29-1 and TRBJ1-1; 7 nucleotides match TRBD1. V trimming: 6 bases; J trimming: 5 bases; junction bases outside the gene matches: 9. The germline V gene has CDR1 SQVTM and CDR2 ANQGSEA. The CDR3 runs to 13 residues. The CDR3 DNA reads as TGCAGCGTAACAATTACAGGGGATACTGAAGCTTTCTTT. Residues: CSVTITGDTEAFF.

This chain joins TRBV5-4 and TRBJ2-1; 12 bases align to TRBD2. This CDR3 contains 17 residues. Germline trimming cut 7 bases from V and 4 bases from J; bases unmatched to any gene: 12. Germline CDR1 and CDR2: SGHNT and YYREEE (reference sequence). Here the CDR3 reads CASHGLGLAGRYNEQFF. CDR3 sequence (DNA): TGTGCCAGCCACGGATTGGGACTAGCGGGTAGATACAATGAGCAGTTCTTC.

This chain connects TRBV30 to TRBJ1-1, with unresolved D. The CDR3 is 11 residues long. The V end lost 4 bases, the J end lost 1 base, and 4 bases lay between the germline ends. Germline CDR1 is GTSNPN and CDR2 is SVGIG (reference sequence). The CDR3 here is CAWNRNTEAFF. DNA for the CDR3: TGTGCCTGGAATCGGAACACTGAAGCTTTCTTT.

The chain couples TRBV4-2 to TRBJ2-7; 7 bases align to TRBD1. The V segment lost 2 bases and the J segment 1 base; nucleotides outside the gene matches: 8. There are 16 residues in the CDR3. Germline-derived CDR1 and CDR2 are LGHNA and YNFKEQ. The CDR3 bases are TGTGCCAGCAGCCAATTAGGGACAGACTATTCCTACGAGCAGTACTTC. It translates to CASSQLGTDYSYEQYF.

The V call is TRBV5-1, the J call TRBJ2-7; TRBD1 matches 8 bases. This CDR3 spans 14 amino acids. CDR1 and CDR2 from the germline V gene are SGHRS and YFSETQ. The ends lost 4 bases at V and 1 base at J; junction bases unmatched: 4. The CDR3 protein is CASSPRTGSYEQYF. For the CDR3, the DNA is TGCGCCAGCAGCCCTAGGACAGGGTCCTACGAGCAGTACTTC.

The chain links TRBV5-4 to TRBJ2-7; D is possibly TRBD2 (6 bases). From germline, CDR1 is SGHNT and CDR2 YYREEE (reference sequence). The CDR3 spans 12 residues. Deletions cut 4 bases from V and 3 bases from J, with 8 bases between. CDR3 residues: CASSGRGYEQYF. CDR3 in DNA: TGTGCCAGCAGCGGGCGGGGCTACGAGCAGTACTTC.

The chain has TRBV19 and TRBJ1-5, with D possibly matching TRBD1 (5 bases). The germline V gene encodes CDR1 LNHDA and CDR2 SQIVND (reference sequence). The CDR3 loop spans 13 amino acids. Trimming left V 5 bases short and J 4 bases short, with 9 bases between. CDR3 sequence (DNA): TGTGCCAGTAGTGCGACAGTAAATCAGCCCCAGCATTTT. Translating gives CASSATVNQPQHF.

The V gene is TRBV27, the J gene TRBJ2-7; 12 nucleotides line up with TRBD2. The V and J ends lost 9 bases and 0 bases, in that order; junction bases with no gene match: 3. The germline V gene has CDR1 MNHEY and CDR2 SMNVEV (reference sequence). The CDR3 has 14 residues. CDR3 nucleotide sequence: TGTGCCAGTGGGACTAGCGGGTTCTCCTACGAGCAGTACTTC. Translation gives CASGTSGFSYEQYF.

The rearrangement links TRBV7-2 to TRBJ1-4; the D gene is possibly TRBD1 (6 bases). CDR1 is SGHTA and CDR2 is FQGNSA in the germline V gene. The CDR3 is 16 residues long. The ends were cut back, 3 bases at V and 8 bases at J, with 19 bases in the middle. CDR3 DNA sequence: TGTGCCAGCAGCTTCGCCTCCCGACAGGTGGGCGAAAAACTGTTTTTT. Its protein product is CASSFASRQVGEKLFF.

The chain carries TRBV18 and TRBJ1-1, with 9 positions matching TRBD1. Germline values: CDR1 KGHSH, CDR2 LQKENI. CDR3 length: 13 amino acids. J lost 7 bases, V lost 4 bases, and 4 bases had no gene match. The CDR3 DNA is TGTGCCAGCTCACGGGACAGGGAAAATGAAGCTTTCTTT. Its protein is CASSRDRENEAFF.

J is TRBJ2-7 and V is TRBV7-6, with 8 bases lining up with TRBD2. The V gene's germline CDR1 is SGHVS and CDR2 FNYEAQ. The ends lost 4 bases at V and 3 bases at J; junction bases unmatched: 11. This CDR3 has 16 amino acids. This CDR3 is CASSSSETSAHYEQYF. The CDR3 region has the DNA TGTGCCAGCAGCTCCTCCGAGACTAGCGCCCACTACGAGCAGTACTTC. Full variable domain (missing parts from reference TRBV7-6 and TRBJ2-7): GAGVSQSPRYKVTKRGQDVALRCDPISGHVSLYWYRQALGQGPEFLTYFNYEAQQDKSGLPNDRFSAERPEGSISTLTIQRTEQRDSAMYRCASSSSETSAHYEQYFGPGTRLTVT.

CDR3 protein: CAISDRAGDYEQYF. The CDR3 DNA follows: TGTGCCATCAGTGATAGGGCGGGAGACTACGAGCAGTACTTC. This chain links TRBV10-3 with TRBJ2-7; 7 positions agree with TRBD2. The CDR3 totals 14 residues. Germline CDR1 and CDR2: ENHRY and SYGVKD. Unmatched junction bases numbered 5, after V lost 3 bases and J lost 3 bases.